This passage covers 11 T cell receptor beta chains from one sample sequenced in a study of cytomegalovirus exposure and HLA in healthy donors. It was with 60 Vbeta and 13 Jbeta primers that the PCR ran. TCRdb keeps only in-frame clones here, not all; method: immunoSEQ multiplex PCR. The table shows 60,000 or so clones, with approximately 71% occurring only once. Source material: PBMCs. The receptors come from a man aged 45-65 years in good health and CMV-seropositive.

This clone has a handful of counts. The chain uses TRBV7-9 and TRBJ1-2; D is perhaps TRBD1 (6 bases). V was clipped by 4 bases and J by 4 bases, with 10 bases between them. Germline V lookup: CDR1 SEHNR, CDR2 FQNEAQ (reference sequence). The CDR3 totals 13 residues. As DNA, the CDR3 is TGTGCCAGCAGCTCCTGGGACACCTATGGCTACACCTTC. This translates into CASSSWDTYGYTF.

V usage is TRBV9 and J usage is TRBJ2-5; TRBD2 matches at 9 bases. With 0 bases clipped from V and 4 bases from J, the junction kept 7 bases outside the gene matches. CDR1 SGDLS and CDR2 YYNGEE come from the germline V gene. The CDR3 covers 16 residues. In DNA form, the CDR3 reads TGTGCCAGCAGCGTAGCATTAGCGGGAGAGCGAGAGACCCAGTACTTC. Residues: CASSVALAGERETQYF. Variable domain in full (rest from reference TRBV9 and TRBJ2-5): DSGVTQTPKHLITATGQRVTLRCSPRSGDLSVYWYQQSLDQGLQFLIQYYNGEERAKGNILERFSAQQFPDLHSELNLSSLELGDSALYFCASSVALAGERETQYFGPGTRLLVL.

This clone has a handful of counts. The chain joins TRBV6-5 to TRBJ1-5; 7 positions agree with TRBD1. V shed 6 bases and J 4 bases; nucleotides not matched to a gene: 6. Germline lookup yields CDR1 MNHEY and CDR2 SVGAGI. There are 14 residues in the CDR3. As DNA, the CDR3 is TGTGCCAGCAGCCACCGGGACAGAAATCAGCCCCAGCATTTT. Amino acids: CASSHRDRNQPQHF.

This clone was seen once. The CDR3 DNA sequence: TGCGCCAGCAGCCAAGACCCGGGACAGTTCTACGAGCAGTACTTC. Residues: CASSQDPGQFYEQYF. This rearrangement joins TRBV4-1 to TRBJ2-7, with 7 bases fitting TRBD1. V was clipped by 0 bases and J by 3 bases; unmatched bases: 5. The CDR3 is 15 amino acids. Per the germline V gene, CDR1 is MGHRA and CDR2 is YSYEKL.

This clone was detected only a few times. The chain uses TRBV4-2 and TRBJ1-2, with D possibly TRBD1 on 5 matching bases. The V gene's germline CDR1 is LGHNA and CDR2 YNFKEQ. With 1 base removed from V and 3 bases from J, the gap between germline ends came to 6 bases. This CDR3 contains 13 residues. DNA for the CDR3: TGTGCCAGCAGCCAAGTACAGGACTATGGCTACACCTTC. This codes for CASSQVQDYGYTF.

V is TRBV2 and J is TRBJ2-1; 9 bases are shared with TRBD2. The CDR3 runs 14 residues. Germline V gene sequence: CDR1 SNHLY, CDR2 FYNNEI. V lost 3 bases to trimming and J lost 9 bases; unmatched junction nucleotides: 6. The CDR3 DNA follows: TGTGCCAGCAGTGATTCGGCGGGAGGGGTTGAGCAGTTCTTC. As protein: CASSDSAGGVEQFF.

CDR3: CASSYLGGRSRRETQYF. The CDR3 coding sequence is TGTGCCAGCAGCTACCTCGGGGGGCGTTCTCGGCGGGAGACCCAGTACTTC. The J gene is TRBJ2-5, the V gene TRBV7-2, with a tentative D call TRBD2 (7 bases). CDR1 and CDR2 (germline): SGHTA, FQGNSA. Trimming took 4 bases from V and 5 from J, leaving 23 bases between them. The CDR3 runs to 17 residues.

This chain uses TRBV29-1 with TRBJ1-4, with 9 nucleotides matching TRBD1. This CDR3 has 15 amino acids. Germline V gene sequence: CDR1 SQVTM, CDR2 ANQGSEA. With 6 bases clipped from V and 0 bases from J, the junction kept 5 bases outside the gene matches. For the CDR3, the DNA is TGCAGCGTCACAGGGGGCACCTCAACTAATGAAAAACTGTTTTTT. Its translation: CSVTGGTSTNEKLFF.

The V and J genes are TRBV9 and TRBJ2-1, with 10 bases aligning to TRBD2. The J segment lost 6 bases and the V segment lost 2 bases, leaving 14 bases of the junction unmatched. The CDR3 consists of 18 residues. CDR1 SGDLS and CDR2 YYNGEE come from the germline V gene. Here the CDR3 DNA reads TGTGCCAGCAGCGTTCAGGGTAATAGAGCGGGAGGGTTCAATGAGCAGTTCTTC. Amino acid sequence: CASSVQGNRAGGFNEQFF.

The CDR3 sequence is CASSARVGGVGQTQYF. In DNA form, the CDR3 reads TGTGCCAGCAGTGCCAGGGTCGGGGGAGTGGGGCAGACCCAGTACTTC. The chain employs TRBV7-2 and TRBJ2-5; possibly TRBD2 for D (6 bases). There are 16 residues in the CDR3. Germline lookup yields CDR1 SGHTA and CDR2 FQGNSA. V shed 6 bases and J shed 6 bases, with 23 bases lying between them.

This rearrangement joins TRBV29-1 to TRBJ1-2; D is possibly TRBD1 (5 bases). This CDR3 spans 13 amino acids. V was pared by 3 bases and J by 5 bases, with 13 bases between. Germline V gene sequence: CDR1 SQVTM, CDR2 ANQGSEA. DNA of the CDR3: TGCAGCGTTGATACTGGACACACTTATGGCTACACCTTC. Translated, it gives CSVDTGHTYGYTF.